This T cell receptor beta chain comes out of a study of CD8+ T cells in alopecia areata. Findings of the study overall: Patients shared TCRs less clearly than mice did, possibly for HLA-related reasons. Researchers report lesional scalp, most notably alopecia totalis/universalis, outstripped normal scalp in clonality.

From alopecia areata patients, lesional scalp punch biopsies and peripheral blood were collected. Once RNA had been extracted, it was reverse transcribed into cDNA to act as the sequencing template. Produced via immunoSEQ multiplex PCR; TCRdb's table is partial and in-frame only. Here the sample spans approximately 58,000 clones, 44% being singletons. On this clone itself: Its antigen remains unknown.

The sample comprised NKG2D-low CD8+ T cells sorted from blood. This clonotype was obtained from a human donor with alopecia areata.

As DNA, the CDR3 is TGTGCCAGCAGTAGACTGACTAGCGGGAGTCGGTACGAGCAGTACTTC. Its protein product is CASSRLTSGSRYEQYF. The chain recombines TRBV27 with TRBJ2-7; TRBD2 matches 12 bases. The CDR3 is 16 amino acids. Germline V gene data show CDR1 as MNHEY and CDR2 as SMNVEV (reference sequence). Losses at the gene ends were 5 bases for V and 4 bases for J; bases not matched to a gene: 9.